The entry below describes one T cell receptor (beta chain). Libraries were prepared by immunoSEQ multiplex PCR; TCRdb keeps only in-frame clonotypes and omits some of them. The data show some 130,000 clones, over 85% seen once. This sample is part of a study of control samples from healthy donors and cancer patients. Germline values: CDR1 SNHLY, CDR2 FYNNEI. Germline trimming cut 0 bases from V and 4 bases from J; bases unmatched to any gene: 4. This CDR3 region has 15 residues. Material: blood. The receptor's source is a young man in good health. The chain links TRBV2 to TRBJ1-2; 8 bases are shared with TRBD1. The CDR3 is CASSEARTGIYGYTF. The CDR3 nucleotides read TGTGCCAGCAGTGAAGCGAGGACAGGGATCTATGGCTACACCTTC.